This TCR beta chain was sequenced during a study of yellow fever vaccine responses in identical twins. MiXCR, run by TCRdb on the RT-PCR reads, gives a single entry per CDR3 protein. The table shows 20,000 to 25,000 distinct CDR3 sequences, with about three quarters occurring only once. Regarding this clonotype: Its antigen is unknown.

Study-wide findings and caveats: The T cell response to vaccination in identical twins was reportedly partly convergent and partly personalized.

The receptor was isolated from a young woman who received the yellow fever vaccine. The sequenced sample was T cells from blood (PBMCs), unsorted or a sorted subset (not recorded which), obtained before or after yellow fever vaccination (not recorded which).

The CDR3, as DNA: TGCAGCGTGACCGACAAAAACACCGGGGAGCTGTTTTTT. It specifies CSVTDKNTGELFF. The rearrangement uses TRBV29-1 and TRBJ2-2; no reliable D call. CDR1 and CDR2 from the germline V gene are SQVTM and ANQGSEA. This CDR3 is built from 13 residues. The V end was cut by 6 bases, the J end by 2 bases, with 10 bases between.